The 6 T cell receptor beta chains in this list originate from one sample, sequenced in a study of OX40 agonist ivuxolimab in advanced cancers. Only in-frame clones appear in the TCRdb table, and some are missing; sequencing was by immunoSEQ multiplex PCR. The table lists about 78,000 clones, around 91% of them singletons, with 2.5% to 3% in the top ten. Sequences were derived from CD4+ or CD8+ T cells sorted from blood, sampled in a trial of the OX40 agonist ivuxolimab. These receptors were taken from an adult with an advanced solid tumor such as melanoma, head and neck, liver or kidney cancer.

The CDR3 DNA follows: TGTGCCACCAGCACAGGACCCGGGACTCTATCGTCTCCCCTCCACTTT. Its protein is CATSTGPGTLSSPLHF. This chain uses TRBV15 with TRBJ1-6; D is possibly TRBD1 (5 bases). Trimming removed 4 bases from V and 13 bases from J, with 23 bases in between. This CDR3 spans 16 amino acids. CDR1 is LNHNV and CDR2 is YYDKDF in the germline V gene (reference sequence).

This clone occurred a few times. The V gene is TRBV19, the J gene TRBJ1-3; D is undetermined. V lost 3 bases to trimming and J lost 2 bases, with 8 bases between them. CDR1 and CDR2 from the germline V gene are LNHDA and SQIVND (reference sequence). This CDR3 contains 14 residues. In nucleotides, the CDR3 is TGTGCCAGTAGTATTATGAGTCCTGGAAACACCATATATTTT. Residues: CASSIMSPGNTIYF.

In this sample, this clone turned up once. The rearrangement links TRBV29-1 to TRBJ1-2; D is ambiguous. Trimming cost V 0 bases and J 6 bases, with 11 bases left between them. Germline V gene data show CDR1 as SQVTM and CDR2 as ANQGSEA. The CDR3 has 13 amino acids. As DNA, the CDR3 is TGCAGCGTTGAAGAGTGGGAACTCCATGGCTACACCTTC. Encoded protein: CSVEEWELHGYTF.

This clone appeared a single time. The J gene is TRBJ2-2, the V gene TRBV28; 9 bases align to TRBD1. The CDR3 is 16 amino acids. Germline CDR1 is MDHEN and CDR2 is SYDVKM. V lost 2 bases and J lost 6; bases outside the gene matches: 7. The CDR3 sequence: CASSLPGTGRSGELFF. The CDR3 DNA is TGTGCCAGCAGTTTACCCGGGACAGGGAGGTCCGGGGAGCTGTTTTTT.

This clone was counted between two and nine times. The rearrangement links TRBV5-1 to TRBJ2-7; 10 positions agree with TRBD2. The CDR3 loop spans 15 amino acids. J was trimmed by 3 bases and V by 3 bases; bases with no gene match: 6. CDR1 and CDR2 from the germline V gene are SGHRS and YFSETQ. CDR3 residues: CASSYRTSGDYEQYF. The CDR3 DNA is TGCGCCAGCAGCTATCGGACTAGCGGAGACTACGAGCAGTACTTC.

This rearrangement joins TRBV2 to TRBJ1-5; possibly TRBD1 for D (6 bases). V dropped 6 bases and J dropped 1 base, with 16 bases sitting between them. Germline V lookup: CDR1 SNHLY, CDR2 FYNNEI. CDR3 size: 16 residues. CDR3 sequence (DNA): TGTGCCAGCAGGCGCCAGGGGAGGACGAGCAATCAGCCCCAGCATTTT. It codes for CASRRQGRTSNQPQHF. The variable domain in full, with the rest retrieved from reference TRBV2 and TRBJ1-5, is EPEVTQTPSHQVTQMGQEVILRCVPISNHLYFYWYRQILGQKVEFLVSFYNNEISEKSEIFDDQFSVERPDGSNFTLKIRSTKLEDSAMYFCASRRQGRTSNQPQHFGDGTRLSIL.